This T cell receptor beta chain was captured by sequencing in a study of T cells in Graves' hyperthyroidism and ophthalmopathy. The CDR3 covers 14 residues. V was clipped by 0 bases and J by 3 bases, with 8 bases between them. Per the germline V gene, CDR1 is LGHNA and CDR2 is YNFKEQ. This clonotype was detected many times. Amplification targeted TCR beta CDR3 regions from RNA transcripts. Initially, a first-round RT-PCR of the TCR CDR3 employed the HTBI primer set. Via MiXCR, TCRdb re-called the multiplex PCR reads, giving one row per CDR3 protein. The sample has 300,000 to 500,000 distinct CDR3 sequences, just under 15% seen once.

The chain is built from TRBV4-2 and TRBJ1-1; D may be TRBD1 (6 bases). Sequenced material: blood. The TCR comes from a woman in her thirties with Graves' hyperthyroidism. This CDR3 reads CASSQEPGDTEAFF. The CDR3 DNA is TGTGCCAGCAGCCAAGAACCAGGGGACACTGAAGCTTTCTTT.